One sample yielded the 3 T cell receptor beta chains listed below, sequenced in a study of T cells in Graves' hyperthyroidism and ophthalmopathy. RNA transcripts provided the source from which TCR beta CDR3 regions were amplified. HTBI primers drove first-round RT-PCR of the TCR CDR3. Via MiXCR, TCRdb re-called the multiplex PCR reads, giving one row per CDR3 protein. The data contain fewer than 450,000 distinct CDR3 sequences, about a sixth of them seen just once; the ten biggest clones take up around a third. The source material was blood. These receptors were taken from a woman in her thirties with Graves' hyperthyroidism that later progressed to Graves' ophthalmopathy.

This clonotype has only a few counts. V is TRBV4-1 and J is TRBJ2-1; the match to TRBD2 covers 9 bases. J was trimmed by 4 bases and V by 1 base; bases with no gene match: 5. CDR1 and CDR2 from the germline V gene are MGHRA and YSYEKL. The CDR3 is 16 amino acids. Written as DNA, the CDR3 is TGCGCCAGCAGCCAAGTGTTAGCGGGGGCTTACAATGAGCAGTTCTTC. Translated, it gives CASSQVLAGAYNEQFF.

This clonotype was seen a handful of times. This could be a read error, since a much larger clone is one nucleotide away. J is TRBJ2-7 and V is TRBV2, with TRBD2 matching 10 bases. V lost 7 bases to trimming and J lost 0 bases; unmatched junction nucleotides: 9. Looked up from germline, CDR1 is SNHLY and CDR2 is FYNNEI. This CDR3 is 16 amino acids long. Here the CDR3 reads CASTFQREGNSYEQYF. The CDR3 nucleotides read TGTGCCAGCACCTTTCAGCGGGAGGGGAACTCCTACGAGCAGTACTTC.

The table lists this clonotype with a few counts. DNA of the CDR3: TGCAGCGCAGGGGGAGGGGAACTCTACGAGCAGTACTTC. Protein product: CSAGGGELYEQYF. The rearrangement links TRBV29-1 to TRBJ2-7, with D perhaps TRBD1 or TRBD2 (7 bases each). Trimming shortened V by 7 bases and J by 3 bases, and 16 bases separated the two germline ends. The CDR3 runs 13 residues. Germline V gene data show CDR1 as SQVTM and CDR2 as ANQGSEA.